A single sample gave rise to the 10 T cell receptor beta chains below, sequenced in a study of tissue T cells after allogeneic stem cell transplantation. Profiling relied on immunoSEQ multiplex PCR, and the TCRdb table lists in-frame clones only, not all of them. The sample shows 9,000 to 10,000 clones, around three fifths of them seen only once. Sequenced here: tissue from the jejunum, sampled at autopsy. Every receptor here comes from a woman aged 18-55 years with breast cancer.

V gene TRBV29-1 combines with J gene TRBJ1-1, with TRBD1 identical over 9 bases. V gave up 5 bases and J gave up 9 bases; unmatched junction bases: 4. The germline CDR1 and CDR2 sequences are SQVTM and ANQGSEA. This CDR3 has 11 residues. The CDR3 DNA is TGCAGCGTTCAGGACAGGGGAAAAGCTTTCTTT. This gives the protein CSVQDRGKAFF. Full variable domain (remainder filled in from reference TRBV29-1 and TRBJ1-1): SAVISQKPSRDICQRGTSLTIQCQVDSQVTMMFWYRQQPGQSLTLIATANQGSEATYESGFVIDKFPISRPNLTFSTLTVSNMSPEDSSIYLCSVQDRGKAFFGQGTRLTVV.

The chain carries TRBV3-1 (or the pseudogene TRBV3-2) and TRBJ2-4; the D gene is possibly TRBD2 (5 bases). Germline lookup yields CDR1 LGHDT and CDR2 YNNKEL (reference sequence). Trimming shortened V by 0 bases and J by 6 bases, and 9 bases separated the two germline ends. The CDR3 extends over 14 amino acids. In nucleotides, the CDR3 is TGTGCCAGCAGCCAAGATCTTCGGGGAAACATTCAGTACTTC. Protein: CASSQDLRGNIQYF.

The count of this clone is one. The rearrangement links TRBV10-2 to TRBJ1-6; D is unclear. CDR1 is WSHSY, CDR2 SAAADI, per germline. This CDR3 spans 18 amino acids. V was shortened by 0 bases and J by 4 bases, with 16 bases between the two germline ends. The CDR3 loop reads CASSESPRSVGYNSPLHF. Written as DNA, the CDR3 is TGCGCCAGCAGTGAGTCCCCTCGAAGTGTGGGGTATAATTCACCCCTCCACTTT.

V and J are TRBV7-9 and TRBJ2-3, with D possibly being TRBD1 or TRBD2 (5 bases each). Germline V gene data show CDR1 as SEHNR and CDR2 as FQNEAQ (reference sequence). This CDR3 is built from 14 residues. V was pared by 7 bases and J by 2 bases, with 13 bases between. Here the CDR3 DNA reads TGTGCCAGCAAGGAGTTGGGACCCACAGATACGCAGTATTTT. Amino acid sequence: CASKELGPTDTQYF.

The rearrangement joins TRBV7-9 to TRBJ2-6, with D unresolved. The V and J ends lost 4 bases and 0 bases respectively, with 1 base between them. Germline CDR1 and CDR2: SEHNR and FQNEAQ (reference sequence). This CDR3 contains 13 residues. CDR3 in amino acids: CASSYSGANVLTF. The CDR3 DNA sequence: TGTGCCAGCAGCTACTCTGGGGCCAACGTCCTGACTTTC.

A few counts support this clone. The chain recombines TRBV9 with TRBJ2-5; TRBD2 aligns across 7 bases. This CDR3 has 14 residues. The germline gives CDR1 SGDLS, CDR2 YYNGEE. V gave up 4 bases and J gave up 1 base; unmatched junction bases: 4. As DNA, the CDR3 is TGTGCCAGCAGCTTCGGGGGGTCCCAAGAGACCCAGTACTTC. Its protein product is CASSFGGSQETQYF.

The rearrangement links TRBV6-6 to TRBJ1-2; no firm D call. CDR3 length equals 17 residues. Germline-derived CDR1 and CDR2 are MNHNY and SVGAGI (reference sequence). The V end lost 5 bases, the J end lost 0 bases, and 19 bases lay between the germline ends. The DNA for the CDR3 is TGTGCCAGCAGTCCCGGACGGGTCGCAGAGGCTAACTATGGCTACACCTTC. This translates into CASSPGRVAEANYGYTF.

The chain has TRBV5-6 and TRBJ1-1, with 9 bases lining up with TRBD1. The V gene's germline CDR1 is SGHDT and CDR2 YYEEEE. After removal of 3 bases from V and 4 bases from J, the junction contained 4 bases not matched to a gene. CDR3 length: 14 amino acids. This CDR3 is CASSWGQGSTEAFF. The CDR3 bases are TGTGCCAGCAGCTGGGGACAGGGCTCCACTGAAGCTTTCTTT.

This clone was picked up a small number of times. The chain is built from TRBV10-3 and TRBJ2-1; D remains unclear. The CDR3 has 16 amino acids. The V and J ends lost 7 bases and 0 bases respectively, with 16 bases between them. Germline-derived CDR1 and CDR2 are ENHRY and SYGVKD. The CDR3 nucleotides read TGTGCCATCACCACCTTGGCAGGTCCCTCCTACAATGAGCAGTTCTTC. It codes for CAITTLAGPSYNEQFF.

This chain uses TRBV7-9 with TRBJ2-3; D is unclear. CDR1 is SEHNR and CDR2 is FQNEAQ in the germline V gene (reference sequence). V lost 11 bases to trimming and J lost 2 bases, with 14 bases between them. The length of the CDR3 is 13 residues. CDR3 sequence (DNA): TGTGCCCCCGGTCGGCCCGACACAGATACGCAGTATTTT. Translation gives CAPGRPDTDTQYF.